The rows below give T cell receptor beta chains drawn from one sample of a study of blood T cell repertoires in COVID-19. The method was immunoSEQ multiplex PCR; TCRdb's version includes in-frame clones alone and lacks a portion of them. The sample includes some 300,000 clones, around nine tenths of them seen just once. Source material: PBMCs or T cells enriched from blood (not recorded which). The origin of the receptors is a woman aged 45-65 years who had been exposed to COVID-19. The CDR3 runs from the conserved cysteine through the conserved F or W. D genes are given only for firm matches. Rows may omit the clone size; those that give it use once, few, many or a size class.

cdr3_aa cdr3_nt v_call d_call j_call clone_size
CASSVGQVSYNEQFF TGTGCCAGTAGTGTGGGACAGGTGTCCTACAATGAGCAGTTCTTC TRBV19 TRBD1 TRBJ2-1 NA
CASSLGSGGYNEQFF TGCGCCAGCAGCCTGGGTAGCGGGGGATACAATGAGCAGTTCTTC TRBV5-1 TRBD2 TRBJ2-1 NA
CASSKPGQSQETQYF TGCGCCAGCAGCAAACCGGGACAGTCCCAAGAGACCCAGTACTTC TRBV5-1 TRBD1 TRBJ2-5 NA
CASSQVNHGYTF TGTGCCAGCAGCCAAGTTAATCATGGCTACACCTTC TRBV3-1/TRBV3-2 NA TRBJ1-2 NA
CASRLRRGRTTDTQYF TGTGCAAGTCGCTTACGACGGGGGAGAACCACAGATACGCAGTATTTT TRBV12-2 NA TRBJ2-3 NA
CASSQDRGGPTNTEAFF TGTGCCAGCAGCCAAGATAGGGGGGGGCCTACGAACACTGAAGCTTTCTTT TRBV14 NA TRBJ1-1 few
CASSPGQQETQYF TGTGCCAGCTCACCTGGACAGCAAGAGACCCAGTACTTC TRBV18 NA TRBJ2-5 NA
CASNPSVHEQYF TGTGCCAGCAACCCCTCAGTGCACGAGCAGTACTTC TRBV27 NA TRBJ2-7 NA
CASSLLSAGNYGYTF TGTGCCAGCAGCTTACTCTCTGCGGGGAACTATGGCTACACCTTC TRBV7-8 NA TRBJ1-2 NA
CASKMGAGQDPYRLFF TGTGCCAGCAAAATGGGGGCGGGACAGGACCCCTACCGGCTGTTTTTT TRBV28 TRBD1 TRBJ1-4 NA
CASSSPDTENTEAFF TGTGCCAGCAGTTCCCCGGACACGGAGAACACTGAAGCTTTCTTT TRBV28 NA TRBJ1-1 NA
CASSRPGTHSTDTQYF TGCGCCAGCAGTCGCCCCGGGACACATAGCACAGATACGCAGTATTTT TRBV23-1 NA TRBJ2-3 NA
CSVGTGDFYGYTF TGCAGCGTAGGGACGGGAGATTTCTATGGCTACACCTTC TRBV29-1 NA TRBJ1-2 NA
CASSFSATYLNSPLHF TGTGCCAGCAGTTTTTCCGCCACTTATCTTAATTCACCCCTCCACTTT TRBV28 NA TRBJ1-6 NA
CASSFSGTGYYNEQFF TGTGCCAGCAGCTTTTCCGGGACAGGGTACTACAATGAGCAGTTCTTC TRBV7-6 TRBD1 TRBJ2-1 NA
CASSLLAEQETQYF TGCGCCAGCAGCTTGCTAGCAGAACAAGAGACCCAGTACTTC TRBV5-1 NA TRBJ2-5 NA
CASSLDAGGRETQYF TGTGCCAGCAGCTTAGACGCGGGGGGGCGGGAGACCCAGTACTTC TRBV7-9 TRBD2 TRBJ2-5 NA
CASSSRGGSGYGYTF TGTGCCAGCAGCTCCCGGGGAGGGTCCGGTTATGGCTACACCTTC TRBV5-8 NA TRBJ1-2 NA
CASSLAPPSEQYF TGTGCCAGCAGCTTAGCCCCCCCTTCCGAGCAGTACTTC TRBV7-2 NA TRBJ2-7 NA
CASSLVVAGQETQYF TGTGCCAGCAGCTTGGTGGTAGCGGGACAAGAGACCCAGTACTTC TRBV5-5 TRBD2 TRBJ2-5 NA
CATTRLGQEEKLFF TGTGCCACCACGAGACTTGGACAGGAAGAAAAACTGTTTTTT TRBV19 TRBD1 TRBJ1-4 NA
CASSDLAGSTDTQYF TGTGCCAGCAGCGACTTAGCGGGGAGCACAGATACGCAGTATTTT TRBV7-6 TRBD2 TRBJ2-3 NA
CASSKAPPWQGAATEAFF TGTGCCAGCAGCAAAGCTCCCCCATGGCAGGGGGCGGCCACTGAAGCTTTCTTT TRBV21-1 NA TRBJ1-1 NA
CAWRQGQGANEKLFF TGTGCCTGGAGGCAAGGACAGGGGGCCAATGAAAAACTGTTTTTT TRBV30 TRBD1 TRBJ1-4 NA
CASSLEEFTNYGYTF TGCGCCAGCAGCCTGGAGGAGTTCACTAACTATGGCTACACCTTC TRBV5-1 NA TRBJ1-2 NA
CASSILGTGGETQYF TGTGCCAGCAGCATACTCGGGACAGGGGGAGAGACCCAGTACTTC TRBV27 TRBD1 TRBJ2-5 NA
CASSPKGTGVTEAFF TGTGCCAGCAGCCCGAAAGGGACAGGGGTAACTGAAGCTTTCTTT TRBV7-2 TRBD1 TRBJ1-1 once
CASSLDPGGAGGYTF TGTGCCAGCAGCTTGGATCCAGGGGGCGCGGGTGGCTACACCTTC TRBV5-6 TRBD1 TRBJ1-2 NA
CASSWTGDYGYTF TGTGCCAGTAGTTGGACAGGGGACTATGGCTACACCTTC TRBV19 TRBD1 TRBJ1-2 medium-sized
CASSSGEETQYF TGTGCCAGTAGTTCGGGGGAAGAGACCCAGTACTTC TRBV19 NA TRBJ2-5 NA
CASSPSGTGVEKLFF TGTGCCAGCAGCCCCTCCGGGACAGGGGTTGAAAAACTGTTTTTT TRBV6-5 TRBD1 TRBJ1-4 once
CAWSVLAGGSSLDTQYF TGTGCCTGGAGTGTGCTAGCGGGGGGATCAAGCTTGGATACGCAGTATTTT TRBV30 TRBD2 TRBJ2-3 NA
CASSAGTERHNEQFF TGCGCCAGCAGCGCCGGGACAGAGAGACACAATGAGCAGTTCTTC TRBV5-1 TRBD1 TRBJ2-1 NA
CASSAGTSGGVYYF TGCGCCAGCAGCGCCGGGACTAGCGGGGGGGTATATTATTTT TRBV5-1 TRBD2 TRBJ2-3 NA
CASSLGRGSNQPQHF TGTGCCAGCAGTTTGGGCCGGGGAAGCAATCAGCCCCAGCATTTT TRBV27 NA TRBJ1-5 NA
CASSSAGNTIYF TGTGCCAGCAGCTCGGCTGGAAACACCATATATTTT TRBV12-3/TRBV12-4 NA TRBJ1-3 NA
CASSFPGSYGYTF TGTGCCAGCAGTTTTCCAGGTAGCTATGGCTACACCTTC TRBV28 NA TRBJ1-2 NA
CASSPDDRGLGQPQHF TGTGCCAGCTCACCGGACGACAGGGGTTTGGGTCAGCCCCAGCATTTT TRBV18 TRBD1 TRBJ1-5 NA
CASSSPGQVVGELFF TGTGCCAGTAGTAGCCCGGGACAGGTCGTCGGGGAGCTGTTTTTT TRBV19 TRBD1 TRBJ2-2 NA
CASSFSVNTEAFF TGTGCCAGCAGCTTTTCCGTGAACACTGAAGCTTTCTTT TRBV5-5 NA TRBJ1-1 NA
CASSLHGALETDTQYF TGTGCCAGCAGCTTACATGGGGCCCTTGAGACAGATACGCAGTATTTT TRBV7-2 NA TRBJ2-3 NA
CASSVEHRVRYEKLFF TGTGCCAGCAGTGTCGAACACAGGGTACGGTATGAAAAACTGTTTTTT TRBV25-1 NA TRBJ1-4 NA
CASSWGLSSYEQYF TGTGCCAGCAGCTGGGGACTAAGCTCCTACGAGCAGTACTTC TRBV11-2 TRBD2 TRBJ2-7 NA